This T cell receptor (beta chain) emerged from a study of blood T cell repertoires in COVID-19. Libraries were prepared by immunoSEQ multiplex PCR; TCRdb keeps only in-frame clonotypes and omits some of them. The table has about 150,000 clones, 80% to 90% seen once; the top ten hold 4.3%. Germline CDR1 is KGHSH and CDR2 is LQKENI. V was shortened by 6 bases and J by 7 bases, with 19 bases between the two germline ends. CDR3 length equals 15 residues. This sequence joins TRBV18 and TRBJ2-1, with D possibly matching TRBD2 (6 bases). The sample taken for sequencing was PBMCs or T cells enriched from blood (not recorded which). This receptor was identified in a man in his fifties who had recovered from COVID-19. The CDR3, as DNA: TGTGCCAGCTCCACCGGGGGAGGCCGCCTAAATGAGCAGTTCTTC. This codes for CASSTGGGRLNEQFF.